This T cell receptor beta chain was identified in a study of T cells after yellow fever vaccination. Points from the study as a whole: A small share of clonotypes appeared in both CD4 and CD8 compartments.

TCRdb itself ran the 5' RACE reads through MiXCR, one entry per CDR3 protein. Here the sample spans 350,000 to 450,000 distinct CDR3 sequences, over 5% being singletons. Comment on this clonotype: As yet, its antigen is unknown.

The germline V and J ends were trimmed by 3 bases and 4 bases, with 7 bases remaining between them. Germline lookup yields CDR1 LNHDA and CDR2 SQIVND (reference sequence). The CDR3 is 13 amino acids. This clonotype was obtained from a man aged 25 to 40 who received the YFV17D yellow fever vaccine. The chain joins TRBV19 to TRBJ2-1; D remains ambiguous. This material consisted of PBMCs, taken 5 days after the yellow fever booster vaccination. CDR3: CASSISAYNEQFF. CDR3 sequence (DNA): TGTGCCAGTAGTATTTCGGCGTACAATGAGCAGTTCTTC.